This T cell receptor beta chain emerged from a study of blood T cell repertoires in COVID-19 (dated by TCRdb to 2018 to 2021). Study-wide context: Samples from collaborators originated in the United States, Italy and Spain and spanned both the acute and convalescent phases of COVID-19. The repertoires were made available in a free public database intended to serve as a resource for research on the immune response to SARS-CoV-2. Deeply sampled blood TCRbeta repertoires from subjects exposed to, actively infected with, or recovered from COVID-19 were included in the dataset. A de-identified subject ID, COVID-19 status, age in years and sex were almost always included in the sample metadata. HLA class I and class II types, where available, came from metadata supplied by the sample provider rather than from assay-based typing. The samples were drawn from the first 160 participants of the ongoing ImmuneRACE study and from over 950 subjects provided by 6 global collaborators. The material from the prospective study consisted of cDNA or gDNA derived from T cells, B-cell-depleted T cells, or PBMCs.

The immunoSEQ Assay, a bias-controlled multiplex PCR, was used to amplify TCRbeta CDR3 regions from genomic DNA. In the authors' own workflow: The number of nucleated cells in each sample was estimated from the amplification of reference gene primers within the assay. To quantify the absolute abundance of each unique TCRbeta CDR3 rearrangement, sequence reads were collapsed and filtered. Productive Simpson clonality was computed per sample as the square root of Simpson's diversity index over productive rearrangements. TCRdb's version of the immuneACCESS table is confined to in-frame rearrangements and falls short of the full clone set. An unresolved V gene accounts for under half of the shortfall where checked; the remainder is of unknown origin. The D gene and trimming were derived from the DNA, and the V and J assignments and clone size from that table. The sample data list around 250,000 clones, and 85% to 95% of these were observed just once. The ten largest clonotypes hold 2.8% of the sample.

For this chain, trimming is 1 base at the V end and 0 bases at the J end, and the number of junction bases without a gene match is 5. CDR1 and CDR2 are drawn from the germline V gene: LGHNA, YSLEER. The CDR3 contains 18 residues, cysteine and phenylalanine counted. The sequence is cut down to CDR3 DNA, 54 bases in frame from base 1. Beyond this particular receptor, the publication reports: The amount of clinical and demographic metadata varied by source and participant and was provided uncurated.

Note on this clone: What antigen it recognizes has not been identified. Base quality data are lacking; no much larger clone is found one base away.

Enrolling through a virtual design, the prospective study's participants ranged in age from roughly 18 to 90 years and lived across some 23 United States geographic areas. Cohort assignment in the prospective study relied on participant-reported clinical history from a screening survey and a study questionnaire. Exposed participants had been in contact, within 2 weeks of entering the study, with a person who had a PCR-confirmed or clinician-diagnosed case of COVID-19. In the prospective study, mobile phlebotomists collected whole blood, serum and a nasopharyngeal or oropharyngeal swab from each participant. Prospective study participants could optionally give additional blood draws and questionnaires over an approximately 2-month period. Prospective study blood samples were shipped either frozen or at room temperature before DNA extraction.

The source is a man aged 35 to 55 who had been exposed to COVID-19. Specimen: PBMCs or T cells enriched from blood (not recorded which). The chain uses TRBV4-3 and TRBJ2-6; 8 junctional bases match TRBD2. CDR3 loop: CASSQASGGLSGANVLTF. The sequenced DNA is TGCGCCAGCAGCCAAGCCTCGGGGGGGCTCTCTGGGGCCAACGTCCTGACTTTC.